This T cell receptor (beta chain) comes out of a study of blood T cell repertoires in COVID-19. As for the study in general: Acute and convalescent COVID-19 specimens originated in the United States, Italy and Spain. T cells, B-cell-depleted T cells, or PBMCs provided the cDNA or gDNA that served as material.

V was pared by 7 bases and J by 6 bases, with 19 bases between. Germline-derived CDR1 and CDR2 are SEHNR and FQNEAQ (reference sequence). This CDR3 spans 14 amino acids. As handled by the study authors: Reference gene primer amplification in the assay estimated nucleated cell counts. Generated by immunoSEQ multiplex PCR, the TCRdb table keeps only in-frame clones and is missing some. V, J and clone size were drawn from that table, and D and trimming were deduced from the DNA. The sample holds 250,000 to 350,000 clones, approximately 90% seen once. Followed over time, Seattle patients had been enrolled while infection was active.

The TCR originated in a woman in her fifties or sixties with COVID-19, enrolled during active disease. Input material: peripheral blood. This chain uses TRBV7-9 with TRBJ2-7, with D perhaps matching TRBD2 (5 bases). CDR3 in DNA: TGTGCCAGCACCCCTAACGCTAGCCCCTCCGAGCAGTACTTC. Translated, it gives CASTPNASPSEQYF.